This record concerns one TCR beta chain sequence. Between the trimmed V and J ends, which lost 6 bases and 7 bases, there was a span of 12 bases. The CDR3 consists of 12 residues. In the authors' workflow: Researchers report that nucleated cell counts were estimated from reference gene primer amplification. TCRdb keeps only in-frame clones here, not all; method: immunoSEQ multiplex PCR. V and J calls plus clone size are reproduced from that table; the DNA served to infer D and trimming. The sample holds around 310,000 clones, 90% seen once. These data are taken from a study of blood T cell repertoires in COVID-19. Overall study: Samples representing acute and convalescent COVID-19 were sourced from the United States, Italy and Spain. Nucleic acid was either cDNA or gDNA, and it came from T cells, B-cell-depleted T cells, or PBMCs.

The specimen was peripheral blood. The chain combines TRBV12-3 or TRBV12-4 with TRBJ1-1; a weak D match, TRBD1 (5 bases). This receptor was taken from a woman in her thirties or forties with COVID-19, enrolled during active disease. The CDR3, as DNA: TGTGCCAGCAGCGCCCCAGGGTATGAAGCTTTCTTT. Its translation: CASSAPGYEAFF.